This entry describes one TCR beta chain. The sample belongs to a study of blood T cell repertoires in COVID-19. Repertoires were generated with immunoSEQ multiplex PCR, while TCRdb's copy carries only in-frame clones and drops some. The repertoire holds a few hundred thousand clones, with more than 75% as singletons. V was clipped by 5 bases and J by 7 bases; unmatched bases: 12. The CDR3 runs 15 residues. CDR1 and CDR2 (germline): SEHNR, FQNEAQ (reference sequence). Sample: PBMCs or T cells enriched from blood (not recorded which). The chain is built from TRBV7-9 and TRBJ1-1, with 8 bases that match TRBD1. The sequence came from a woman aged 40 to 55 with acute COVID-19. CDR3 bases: TGTGCCAGCAGCCCCACGGACAGGGATAAAGGTGAAGCTTTCTTT. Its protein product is CASSPTDRDKGEAFF.